The next 6 T cell receptor beta chains were all read from a single sample in a study of cytomegalovirus exposure and HLA in healthy donors (dated by TCRdb to 2017 to 2019). The library relied on the immunoSEQ multiplex PCR assay. For the multiplex PCR, a mixture combining 60 forward primers for TCR Vbeta segments and 13 reverse primers for TCR Jbeta segments was used. Held by TCRdb, this immuneACCESS table contains in-frame sequences only and omits some clones. Under half of the omission traces to an unresolved V gene where checked; the cause of the rest is unknown. The sample includes about 97,000 clones, with 73% observed a single time. The biggest ten clones account for over 3% of the sample. Sequencing input: PBMCs. Every receptor here comes from a man in his forties or fifties in good health and CMV-seronegative.

The chain has TRBV6-4 and TRBJ2-2; maybe TRBD2 (5 bases). Germline assignment: CDR1 MRHNA and CDR2 SNTAGT. V lost 6 bases to trimming and J lost 2 bases, with 10 bases between them. The CDR3 is 14 amino acids. Here the CDR3 DNA reads TGTGCCAGCAGACGGGAAAGTAACACCGGGGAGCTGTTTTTT. This sequence encodes CASRRESNTGELFF.

In its sample, this clone was seen a few times. The V gene is TRBV30, the J gene TRBJ2-1; 7 bases are a match to TRBD2. This CDR3 comprises 18 residues. CDR1 is GTSNPN and CDR2 is SVGIG in the germline V gene (reference sequence). V shed 2 bases, J shed 2 bases, and the junction held 15 bases outside the gene matches. CDR3 DNA: TGTGCCTGGAGTACCGCCGTTTGGGAAGCGGGGACCTACAATGAGCAGTTCTTC. The encoded protein is CAWSTAVWEAGTYNEQFF.

The gene calls are TRBV27 and TRBJ2-5; 9 bases fit TRBD1. The CDR3 contains 16 residues. Looked up from germline, CDR1 is MNHEY and CDR2 is SMNVEV (reference sequence). V trimming: 5 bases; J trimming: 4 bases; junction bases outside the gene matches: 11. CDR3 sequence: CASSPPGQGLLETQYF. Here the CDR3 DNA reads TGTGCCAGCAGTCCTCCGGGACAGGGACTTTTAGAGACCCAGTACTTC.

The chain uses TRBV7-2 and TRBJ1-2; D is unclear. The CDR3 extends over 13 amino acids. The V end was cut by 5 bases, the J end by 7 bases, with 14 bases between. Per the germline V gene, CDR1 is SGHTA and CDR2 is FQGNSA. This CDR3 is CASSTRVFPGYTF. The CDR3, as DNA: TGTGCCAGCAGCACGAGAGTCTTCCCTGGCTACACCTTC.

This chain connects TRBV6-5 to TRBJ2-2; tentatively, D is TRBD1 (5 bases). The CDR3 is 15 residues long. Trimming took off 2 bases at V and 3 bases at J, with 10 bases between the two ends. The germline V gene encodes CDR1 MNHEY and CDR2 SVGAGI. CDR3 protein: CASSYGTGHTGELFF. CDR3 in DNA: TGTGCCAGCAGTTACGGAACAGGTCACACCGGGGAGCTGTTTTTT.

This clone was counted a few times. V usage is TRBV28 and J usage is TRBJ2-6, with D maybe TRBD2 (7 bases). Germline V lookup: CDR1 MDHEN, CDR2 SYDVKM. CDR3 length: 16 amino acids. V was pared by 6 bases and J by 4 bases, with 16 bases between. CDR3 residues: CASSRGGGPGANVLTF. The CDR3 DNA is TGTGCCAGCAGCCGAGGGGGGGGTCCCGGGGCCAACGTCCTGACTTTC.